The next 25 T cell receptor beta chains were all read from a single sample in a study of blood T cell repertoires in COVID-19 (dated by TCRdb to 2019 to 2021). Library preparation was by the immunoSEQ multiplex PCR assay. The source is immuneACCESS, and TCRdb retained only in-frame sequences with V and J called. Part of the clones is not carried over; for the studies checked, unresolved V genes explain less than half of this, and the remainder is unexplained. Within this sample are around 94,000 clones, with approximately 86% of them counted one time only. The ten largest make up under 3.5% of the sample. The sequenced material came from peripheral blood. These receptors all stem from a man aged 45-60 years with acute or convalescent COVID-19.

The V gene is TRBV11-3, the J gene TRBJ1-1, with D hard to call. The CDR3 has 13 amino acids. Trimming cost V 0 bases and J 5 bases, with 7 bases left between them. The germline CDR1 and CDR2 sequences are SGHNT and YENEEA. The CDR3 region is CASSLDRGTEAFF. In DNA form, the CDR3 reads TGTGCCAGCAGCTTAGATAGAGGGACTGAAGCTTTCTTT.

This clone was seen a few times. This chain links TRBV4-2 with TRBJ2-1; 8 positions agree with TRBD2. The ends lost 1 base at V and 10 bases at J; junction bases unmatched: 9. From germline, CDR1 is LGHNA and CDR2 YNFKEQ. The CDR3 runs to 15 residues. CDR3 sequence reads: CASSQGSGGLWEQFF. For the CDR3, the DNA is TGTGCCAGCAGCCAAGGGTCGGGAGGGTTGTGGGAGCAGTTCTTC.

V and J are TRBV6-5 and TRBJ1-2, with TRBD1 matching 8 bases. V lost 9 bases and J lost 3; bases outside the gene matches: 12. Germline V lookup: CDR1 MNHEY, CDR2 SVGAGI. The CDR3 spans 15 residues. The CDR3 spells CASSQGAAFHYGYTF. The CDR3 DNA follows: TGTGCCAGTAGCCAGGGGGCCGCATTTCACTATGGCTACACCTTC.

This chain uses TRBV24-1 with TRBJ2-5, with D perhaps matching TRBD2 (6 bases). The germline V gene has CDR1 KGHDR and CDR2 SFDVKD. The CDR3 loop spans 13 amino acids. V was clipped by 5 bases and J by 4 bases, with 10 bases between them. The CDR3 protein is CATSGRGAETQYF. The CDR3 DNA reads TGTGCCACCAGTGGACGCGGGGCAGAGACCCAGTACTTC.

The genes are TRBV2 and TRBJ2-3; no reliable D call. V lost 8 bases, J lost 6 bases, and 12 bases lay in between. Germline V lookup: CDR1 SNHLY, CDR2 FYNNEI. The CDR3 consists of 12 residues. The CDR3 loop reads CASRGPGDTQYF. The CDR3 nucleotides read TGTGCCAGCCGTGGACCCGGGGATACGCAGTATTTT.

The chain carries TRBV19 and TRBJ1-6; 8 positions agree with TRBD1. The CDR3 loop spans 13 amino acids. V gave up 7 bases and J gave up 10 bases; unmatched junction bases: 6. Germline V CDR1 and CDR2: LNHDA, SQIVND (reference sequence). CDR3 sequence reads: CASNDRGGSPLHF. CDR3 in DNA: TGTGCCAGTAACGACAGGGGAGGGTCACCCCTCCACTTT.

The rearrangement joins TRBV3-1 (or the pseudogene TRBV3-2) to TRBJ2-2, with TRBD2 identical over 14 bases. From germline, CDR1 is LGHDT and CDR2 YNNKEL (reference sequence). The CDR3 is made up of 17 amino acids. J lost 4 bases, V lost 4 bases, and 5 bases had no gene match. In DNA, the CDR3 is TGTGCCAGCAGCCTCGGACTAGCGGGAGGAGGCACCGGGGAGCTGTTTTTT. Its protein is CASSLGLAGGGTGELFF.

This chain links TRBV27 with TRBJ2-1; 7 nucleotides line up with TRBD2. The CDR3 contains 14 residues. After removal of 11 bases from V and 2 bases from J, the junction contained 9 bases not matched to a gene. From germline, CDR1 is MNHEY and CDR2 SMNVEV (reference sequence). CDR3 loop: CAAGGDGTYNEQFF. CDR3 sequence (DNA): TGTGCCGCTGGGGGGGACGGCACCTACAATGAGCAGTTCTTC.

The chain joins TRBV18 to TRBJ1-2, with D perhaps matching TRBD1 (6 bases). V lost 6 bases to trimming and J lost 6 bases, with 14 bases between them. Germline V CDR1 and CDR2: KGHSH, LQKENI. This CDR3 has 13 residues. The CDR3 protein is CASSRDRKDGYTF. For the CDR3, the DNA is TGTGCCAGCTCTCGCGACAGGAAGGATGGCTACACCTTC.

This clone has only a few counts. The chain combines TRBV5-1 with TRBJ1-2; TRBD1 agrees at 8 bases. In germline, CDR1 is SGHRS, CDR2 YFSETQ. The junction had 7 bases not matched to a gene; V was cut back by 2 bases and J by 4 bases. The CDR3 consists of 15 residues. CDR3 protein: CASSFPVTGGYGYTF. The CDR3 region has the DNA TGCGCCAGCAGCTTTCCCGTTACAGGGGGCTATGGCTACACCTTC.

This chain connects TRBV4-1 to TRBJ2-1; D unresolved. The V end lost 1 base, the J end lost 10 bases, and 8 bases lay between the germline ends. CDR1 and CDR2 from the germline V gene are MGHRA and YSYEKL. This CDR3 spans 12 amino acids. CDR3 region: CASSQAGSEQFF. The CDR3 DNA reads as TGCGCCAGCAGCCAAGCGGGTAGCGAGCAGTTCTTC.

CDR3 DNA sequence: TGTGCCATCAGTGCCGGGACAGACAACTATGGCTACACCTTC. Residues: CAISAGTDNYGYTF. The gene calls are TRBV10-3 and TRBJ1-2; 7 bases are shared with TRBD1. J was trimmed by 2 bases and V by 4 bases; bases with no gene match: 4. CDR3 length: 14 residues. Germline assignment: CDR1 ENHRY and CDR2 SYGVKD.

The chain employs TRBV4-2 and TRBJ2-7; no clear D gene. The CDR3 has 15 residues. CDR1 and CDR2 from the germline V gene are LGHNA and YNFKEQ. Trimming removed 1 base from V and 7 bases from J, with 17 bases in between. DNA for the CDR3: TGTGCCAGCAGCCAAGGTGAGGCCAGCTCTCGGGAGCAGTACTTC. Its translation is CASSQGEASSREQYF.

This chain links TRBV4-2 with TRBJ2-7; D possibly corresponds to TRBD2 (6 bases). The V end was cut by 4 bases, the J end by 0 bases, with 13 bases between. CDR1 and CDR2 (germline): LGHNA, YNFKEQ. This CDR3 is 15 amino acids long. The CDR3 coding sequence is TGTGCCAGCAGCCGCTCCGCGGGGAGCTCCTACGAGCAGTACTTC. Encoded protein: CASSRSAGSSYEQYF.

The chain employs TRBV2 and TRBJ1-5; 9 nucleotides agree with TRBD1. This CDR3 comprises 18 residues. Unmatched junction bases numbered 13, after V lost 6 bases and J lost 1 base. CDR1 is SNHLY and CDR2 is FYNNEI in the germline V gene. CDR3 residues: CASRTGTGSFLSNQPQHF. In nucleotides, the CDR3 is TGTGCCAGCAGAACCGGGACAGGGTCGTTTTTAAGCAATCAGCCCCAGCATTTT.

The chain recombines TRBV6-2 or TRBV6-3 with TRBJ1-5; D not certain. V was shortened by 5 bases and J by 2 bases, with 7 bases between the two germline ends. The CDR3 length is 13 residues. The germline CDR1 and CDR2 sequences are MNHEY and SVGEGT. Here the CDR3 reads CASSVTGNQPQHF. CDR3 DNA sequence: TGTGCCAGCAGTGTCACTGGCAATCAGCCCCAGCATTTT.

V and J are TRBV9 and TRBJ2-5; the match to TRBD2 covers 9 bases. Germline loops: CDR1 SGDLS, CDR2 YYNGEE. The CDR3 is 15 amino acids. J gave up 4 bases and V 3 bases, and 7 bases lay outside the gene matches. CDR3: CASSGKSGGLETQYF. The CDR3 coding sequence is TGTGCCAGCAGCGGGAAGAGCGGGGGGCTAGAGACCCAGTACTTC.

The genes are TRBV29-1 and TRBJ1-3, with TRBD1 identical over 7 bases. V was clipped by 6 bases and J by 0 bases; unmatched bases: 5. The V gene's germline CDR1 is SQVTM and CDR2 ANQGSEA. The CDR3 runs 14 residues. CDR3 DNA: TGCAGCGTCGTGACAGGGAACTCTGGAAACACCATATATTTT. This sequence encodes CSVVTGNSGNTIYF.

The chain recombines TRBV18 with TRBJ2-5, with TRBD2 identical over 7 bases. This CDR3 has 15 residues. In germline, CDR1 is KGHSH, CDR2 LQKENI. V lost 0 bases to trimming and J lost 1 base; unmatched junction nucleotides: 2. The CDR3 spells CASSPPGLSQETQYF. The CDR3 coding sequence is TGTGCCAGCTCACCACCGGGACTAAGCCAAGAGACCCAGTACTTC.

CDR3 sequence: CASSSTVLSYEQYF. DNA for the CDR3: TGTGCCAGCAGTTCGACAGTACTATCCTACGAGCAGTACTTC. The rearrangement uses TRBV6-6 and TRBJ2-7; D may be TRBD1 (5 bases). The ends were cut back, 4 bases at V and 1 base at J, with 11 bases in the middle. This CDR3 is 14 amino acids long. Germline assignment: CDR1 MNHNY and CDR2 SVGAGI (reference sequence).

The chain links TRBV28 to TRBJ2-7, with D possibly being TRBD2 (6 bases). V lost 2 bases and J 6 bases, leaving 14 bases between the germline ends. This CDR3 has 14 amino acids. Per germline, CDR1 MDHEN and CDR2 SYDVKM. The CDR3 spells CASSLGGRGSEQYF. CDR3 DNA sequence: TGTGCCAGCAGTTTAGGGGGACGGGGGAGCGAGCAGTACTTC.

The chain links TRBV4-1 to TRBJ1-4; weak D call: TRBD1 (6 bases). CDR3 size: 17 residues. Germline V gene sequence: CDR1 MGHRA, CDR2 YSYEKL. Trimming left V 3 bases short and J 4 bases short, with 18 bases between. This CDR3 reads CASSQMMGGANNEKLFF. CDR3 nucleotide sequence: TGCGCCAGCAGCCAGATGATGGGGGGGGCAAATAATGAAAAACTGTTTTTT.

The gene calls are TRBV6-2 or TRBV6-3 and TRBJ2-3, with 9 nucleotides matching TRBD1. This CDR3 comprises 15 residues. Germline CDR1 reads MNHEY; CDR2 reads SVGEGT. Trimming took 5 bases from V and 4 from J; bases not matched to a gene: 7. CDR3 amino acids: CASSPGTGSADTQYF. The CDR3 nucleotides are TGTGCCAGCAGTCCCGGGACAGGGAGCGCAGATACGCAGTATTTT.

The rearrangement uses TRBV14 and TRBJ2-1; D gene unclear. V was clipped by 1 base and J by 1 base, with 8 bases between them. The CDR3 contains 15 residues. Germline assignment: CDR1 SGHDN and CDR2 FVKESK. The CDR3 sequence: CASSQVWRSYNEQFF. The CDR3 DNA reads as TGTGCCAGCAGCCAAGTGTGGCGGTCCTACAATGAGCAGTTCTTC.

This chain uses TRBV19 with TRBJ2-1; 7 bases map to TRBD2. The CDR3 loop spans 16 amino acids. Losses at the gene ends were 0 bases for V and 1 base for J; bases not matched to a gene: 3. Germline V gives CDR1 LNHDA, CDR2 SQIVND (reference sequence). CDR3 sequence: CASSIESSGSYNEQFF. As DNA, the CDR3 is TGTGCCAGTAGTATAGAATCTAGCGGTTCCTACAATGAGCAGTTCTTC.